What follows is one T cell receptor (beta chain) and its context. Profiling relied on immunoSEQ multiplex PCR, and the TCRdb table lists in-frame clones only, not all of them. The profile shows 150,000 to 200,000 clones, around four fifths of them singletons. This specimen belongs to a study of cytomegalovirus exposure and HLA in healthy donors. Whole-study context: The 120 or so validation repertoires used the same platform as the 550 to 850 first-cohort repertoires (as reported by a later analysis).

The CDR3 runs 13 residues. V lost 4 bases to trimming and J lost 7 bases, with 10 bases between them. Germline V lookup: CDR1 SGHAT, CDR2 FQNNGV. This chain connects TRBV11-2 to TRBJ1-4, with D unresolved. The TCR originated in a man aged 30-40 years in good health and CMV-seropositive. Sequenced material: PBMCs. The CDR3 protein is CASSSAALEKLFF. CDR3 DNA: TGTGCCAGCAGCTCCGCCGCGCTTGAAAAACTGTTTTTT.